One and the same sample provided the 2 T cell receptor beta chains below, sequenced in a study of T-cell memory formation after mild COVID-19. A single record per CDR3 protein comes from TCRdb applying MiXCR to the 5' RACE reads. The sample includes 500,000 to 650,000 distinct CDR3 sequences, about 22% of them seen just once. The sample consisted of PBMCs or a T cell subset sorted from them (not recorded which). These receptors were collected from an adult woman who had mild COVID-19 (a few samples of this study predate the infection). Cell type and time point are not known.

V is TRBV7-9 and J is TRBJ2-5; 7 bases match TRBD1. From germline, CDR1 is SEHNR and CDR2 FQNEAQ (reference sequence). There are 16 residues in the CDR3. With 1 base clipped from V and 0 bases from J, the junction kept 5 bases outside the gene matches. As DNA, the CDR3 is TGTGCCAGCAGCTTAGGGTTGGACAGGAACCAAGAGACCCAGTACTTC. This codes for CASSLGLDRNQETQYF.

This clonotype has only a few counts. V gene TRBV29-1 combines with J gene TRBJ1-6; tentative D call: TRBD1 (5 bases). V was trimmed by 4 bases and J by 11 bases, leaving 15 bases between them. The CDR3 length is 13 residues. Germline lookup yields CDR1 SQVTM and CDR2 ANQGSEA. Here the CDR3 reads CSVGEGYRAPLHF. As DNA, the CDR3 is TGCAGCGTTGGTGAGGGGTATAGGGCACCCCTCCACTTT.